This T cell receptor (beta chain) was recovered during a study of prognosis after radiotherapy for stage I lung cancer. Worth noting for this clonotype: The antigen remains undetermined.

Approximately 6 milliliters of peripheral blood were drawn at each of two time points. The CDR3 covers 16 residues. V dropped 5 bases and J dropped 7; count of bases not matched to a gene: 11. Germline lookup yields CDR1 SEHNR and CDR2 FQNEAQ (reference sequence). From genomic DNA, TCR beta CDR3 was amplified by two-round multiplex PCR. Primers specific to each TRBV and TRBJ gene were used in first-round PCR. TCRdb re-called the multiplex PCR reads through MiXCR, storing one row per CDR3 protein. The sample consists of tens of thousands of distinct CDR3 sequences, roughly 31% of them appearing once. Study observations and caveats: Reportedly, TRBV and TRBJ gene usage varied with metastasis presence.

This sequence was found in a donor over 45 with non-small cell lung cancer. The genes are TRBV7-9 and TRBJ2-5, with 12 bases lining up with TRBD1. The sequencing here drew on PBMCs, taken before or after stereotactic body radiation therapy (not recorded which). The CDR3: CASSPGQGAPQWTQYF. CDR3 DNA: TGTGCCAGCAGCCCGGGACAGGGGGCGCCCCAATGGACCCAGTACTTC.